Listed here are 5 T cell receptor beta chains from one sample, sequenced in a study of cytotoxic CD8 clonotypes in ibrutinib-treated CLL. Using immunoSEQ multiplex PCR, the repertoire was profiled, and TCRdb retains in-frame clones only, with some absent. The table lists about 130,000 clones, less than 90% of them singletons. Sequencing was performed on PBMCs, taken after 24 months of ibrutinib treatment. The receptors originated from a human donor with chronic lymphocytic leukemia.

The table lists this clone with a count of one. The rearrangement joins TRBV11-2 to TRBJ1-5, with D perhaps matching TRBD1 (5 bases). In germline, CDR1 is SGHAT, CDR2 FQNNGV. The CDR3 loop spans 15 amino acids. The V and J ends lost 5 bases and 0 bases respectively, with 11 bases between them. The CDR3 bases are TGTGCCAGCAGCCTAGGGGTGATTAGCAATCAGCCCCAGCATTTT. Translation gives CASSLGVISNQPQHF.

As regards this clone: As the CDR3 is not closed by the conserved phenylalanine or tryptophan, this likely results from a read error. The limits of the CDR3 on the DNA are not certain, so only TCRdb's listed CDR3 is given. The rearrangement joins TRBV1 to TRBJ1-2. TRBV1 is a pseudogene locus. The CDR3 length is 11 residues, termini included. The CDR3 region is CTSSQDRRGTC.

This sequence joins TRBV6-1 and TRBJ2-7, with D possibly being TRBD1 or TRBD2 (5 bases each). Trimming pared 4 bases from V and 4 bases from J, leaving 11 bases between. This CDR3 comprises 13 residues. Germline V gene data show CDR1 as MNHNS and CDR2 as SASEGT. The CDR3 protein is CASSGSREYEQYF. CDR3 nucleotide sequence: TGTGCCAGCAGTGGTAGCAGGGAGTACGAGCAGTACTTC.

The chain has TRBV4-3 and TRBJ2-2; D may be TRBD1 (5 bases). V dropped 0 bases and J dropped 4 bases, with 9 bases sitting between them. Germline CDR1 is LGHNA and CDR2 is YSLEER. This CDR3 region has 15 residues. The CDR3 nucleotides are TGCGCCAGCAGCCAAGAAGGGGAATCCACCGGGGAGCTGTTTTTT. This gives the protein CASSQEGESTGELFF.

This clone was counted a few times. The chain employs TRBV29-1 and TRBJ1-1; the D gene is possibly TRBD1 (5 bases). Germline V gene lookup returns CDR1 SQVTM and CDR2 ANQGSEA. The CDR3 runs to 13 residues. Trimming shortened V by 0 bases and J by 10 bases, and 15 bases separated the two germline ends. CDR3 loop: CSVEDRGAPAAFF. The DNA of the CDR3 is TGCAGCGTTGAAGATCGCGGGGCCCCTGCAGCTTTCTTT.